These T cell receptor beta chains were read from a single sample in a study of blood T cells in healthy people across ages. TCRdb reprocessed the 5' RACE reads via MiXCR and lists one record per CDR3 protein. The table has hundreds of thousands of distinct CDR3 sequences, around 52% seen once; the top ten hold roughly 13%. Source material: blood. All receptors derive from a woman older than 75 in good health. CDR3s include the opening cysteine and the closing phenylalanine or tryptophan. The D gene is left open where the match is weak. Not every row has a clone size; where given, it reads once, few, many or a size class.

v_call	d_call	clone_size	j_call	cdr3_nt	cdr3_aa
TRBV20-1	TRBD2	few	TRBJ2-3	TGCAGTGCTAGAGACCGGAGGAGCGGGGCAACAGATACGCAGTATTTT	CSARDRRSGATDTQYF
TRBV3-1	-	many	TRBJ2-5	TGTGCCAGCAGCCCAGCGCACCAAGAGACCCAGTACTTC	CASSPAHQETQYF
TRBV9	-	-	TRBJ1-3	TGTGCCAGCAGCGTAGCTACGGGCGGGAACTCTGGAAACACCATATATTTT	CASSVATGGNSGNTIYF
TRBV7-2	TRBD1	-	TRBJ2-7	TGTGCCAGTGGTTGGGACAGGGGGCTTTACGAGCAGTACTTC	CASGWDRGLYEQYF
TRBV6-5	TRBD2	-	TRBJ2-1	TGTGCCAGCAGCCTAAGACTAGCGGGCATTAATGAGCAGTTCTTC	CASSLRLAGINEQFF
TRBV20-1	-	many	TRBJ2-1	TGCAGTGCTAGTGGCTATAGCTACAATGAGCAGTTCTTC	CSASGYSYNEQFF
TRBV4-1	-	few	TRBJ2-2	TGCGCCAGCAGGTCTCGGGAAACCGGGGAGCTGTTTTTT	CASRSRETGELFF
TRBV6-6	TRBD1	many	TRBJ1-4	TGTGCCAGCAGTTACTCGCGGACAGGGGGAAAGGCAACTAATGAAAAACTGTTTTTT	CASSYSRTGGKATNEKLFF
TRBV7-2	-	-	TRBJ1-5	TGTGCCAGCAGCTTAGACAACCGTAGCAATCAGCCCCAGCATTTT	CASSLDNRSNQPQHF
TRBV5-1	-	many	TRBJ2-7	TGCGCCAGCGCCAGGGGAACAGGGATTGAATACGAGCAGTACTTC	CASARGTGIEYEQYF
TRBV29-1	-	-	TRBJ1-5	TGCAGCGCAGCTGGTGGAGGCAATCAGCCCCAGCATTTT	CSAAGGGNQPQHF
TRBV5-1	-	few	TRBJ1-1	TGCGCCAGCAACAAAGACACGAACACTGAAGCTTTCTTT	CASNKDTNTEAFF
TRBV2	-	-	TRBJ1-1	TGTGCCAGCAGTGAGGGACTGAACACTGAAGCTTTCTTT	CASSEGLNTEAFF
TRBV6-5	-	-	TRBJ1-5	TGTGCCAGTAGACGCTGGGTCAATCAGCCCCAGCATTTT	CASRRWVNQPQHF
TRBV2	-	-	TRBJ2-5	TGTGCCAGCAAGCCCGGGACCAATTCCGAGACCCAGTACTTC	CASKPGTNSETQYF
TRBV6-6	-	many	TRBJ2-7	TGTGCCAGCAGTTATTATGGACTGGACCACTACGAGCAGTACTTC	CASSYYGLDHYEQYF
TRBV6-1	-	many	TRBJ2-7	TGTGCCAGCAGAGACAGCCACGAGCAGTACTTC	CASRDSHEQYF
TRBV19	TRBD2	-	TRBJ2-7	TGTGCCAGCTCAGCGACTAGCGGGAGAGCCTACGAGCAGTACTTC	CASSATSGRAYEQYF
TRBV5-1	-	-	TRBJ2-3	TGCGCCAGCAGCCGGGAGTCCCCAGATACGCAGTATTTT	CASSRESPDTQYF
TRBV5-1	-	-	TRBJ1-2	TGCGCCAGCAGCTCTCTACAGGAGGATGGCTACACCTTC	CASSSLQEDGYTF
TRBV29-1	-	many	TRBJ2-7	TGCAGCGTTGAGACTCACGCCTACGAGCAGTACTTC	CSVETHAYEQYF
TRBV6-6	-	-	TRBJ1-2	TGTGCCAGCAGTTACTCGAAGGATGGCTACACCTTC	CASSYSKDGYTF
TRBV20-1	-	-	TRBJ2-7	TGCAGTGGTCGGGAGAGCTACGAGCAGTACTTC	CSGRESYEQYF
TRBV12-3/TRBV12-4	TRBD2	-	TRBJ2-3	TGTGCCAGCAGATGGAGGAGCGGGGGGGTCACAGATACGCAGTATTTT	CASRWRSGGVTDTQYF
TRBV15	-	-	TRBJ2-2	TGTGCCACCAGCAAGGGCGCCAACACCGGGGAGCTGTTTTTT	CATSKGANTGELFF
TRBV5-1	-	many	TRBJ2-5	TGCGCCAGCAGCTTGTTCTCGGAAGAGACCCAGTACTTC	CASSLFSEETQYF
TRBV3-1	-	-	TRBJ1-6	TGTGCCAGCGGTTACAGATCCAACCTGAATTCACCCCTCCACTTT	CASGYRSNLNSPLHF
TRBV2	-	-	TRBJ2-7	TGTGCCAGCAGCCCGATGGCTGGAAGGGGCTACGAGCAGTACTTC	CASSPMAGRGYEQYF
TRBV2	-	-	TRBJ2-5	TGTGCCAGCAGTGAAAGTGGACTGGAAGAGACCCAGTACTTC	CASSESGLEETQYF
TRBV20-1	TRBD1	-	TRBJ1-2	TGCAGTGCTAGATCTATGGGACAGGGCGGATATGGCTACACCTTC	CSARSMGQGGYGYTF
TRBV20-1	-	few	TRBJ2-3	TGCAGTGCTAGAGGTCAGGGGGATACGCAGTATTTT	CSARGQGDTQYF
TRBV7-2	TRBD2	-	TRBJ2-2	TGTGCCAGCACCACCGCGCGGGGGACGATCACCGGGGAGCTGTTTTTT	CASTTARGTITGELFF
TRBV25-1	-	-	TRBJ2-1	TGTGCCAGCAGTCCCCCCAGGGGGGGGAACAATGAGCAGTTCTTC	CASSPPRGGNNEQFF
TRBV6-9	-	-	TRBJ2-2	TGTGCCAGCAGTGGAATAGAGCGCGGGGAGCTGTTTTTT	CASSGIERGELFF
TRBV25-1	-	-	TRBJ1-6	TGTGCCAGCAGTGATGGCCAAAATTCACCCCTCCACTTT	CASSDGQNSPLHF
TRBV12-5	TRBD1	-	TRBJ2-5	TGTGCTAGTGGCCCGGGACAGCCGACCCAGTACTTC	CASGPGQPTQYF
TRBV5-1	TRBD2	-	TRBJ2-1	TGCGCCAGCGGCTTGGCTCTTCTAGCGGGATCGGGGAATGAGCAGTTCTTC	CASGLALLAGSGNEQFF
TRBV20-1	TRBD1	many	TRBJ1-6	TGCAGTGCTCAGACAGGGCCAAATTCACCCCTCCACTTT	CSAQTGPNSPLHF
TRBV6-2/TRBV6-3	TRBD2	many	TRBJ2-5	TGTGCCAGCAGTTACTCTCCCGGACTAGCGAGTCAACAAGAGACCCAGTACTTC	CASSYSPGLASQQETQYF
TRBV6-6	-	many	TRBJ1-5	TGTGCCAGCAGTTACCGGCAGCGCAATCAGCCCCAGCATTTT	CASSYRQRNQPQHF
TRBV5-1	-	-	TRBJ2-7	TGCGCCAGCAGCGTGGACGACTCCTACGAGCAGTACTTC	CASSVDDSYEQYF
TRBV28	TRBD1	-	TRBJ1-2	TGTGCCAGCAGTTCCATCTTTGGGGACAGGGGATACTATGGCTACACCTTC	CASSSIFGDRGYYGYTF
TRBV27	-	-	TRBJ1-6	TGTGCCAGCAGTTTAAAGGAAATCGGACCCCTCCACTTT	CASSLKEIGPLHF
TRBV4-1	TRBD2	many	TRBJ2-3	TGCGCCAGCAGCCAAGATACGGGTGGACTAGGCAGTTTTGCGCAGTATTTT	CASSQDTGGLGSFAQYF
TRBV28	TRBD2	-	TRBJ2-1	TGTGCCAGCAGTGGGACTAGCGGGAGGGCCTCCTACAATGAGCAGTTCTTC	CASSGTSGRASYNEQFF
TRBV7-9	TRBD1	many	TRBJ1-1	TGTGCCAGCAGCTCCCCCGGACAGGGCCTCACTGAAGCTTTCTTT	CASSSPGQGLTEAFF
TRBV4-3	-	-	TRBJ1-2	TGCGCCAGCAGCTTCGGGCAGGGGCATGGCTACACCTTC	CASSFGQGHGYTF
TRBV20-1	TRBD2	many	TRBJ2-1	TGCAGTGCCGGGGGAGGGAGACCTTACAATGAGCAGTTCTTC	CSAGGGRPYNEQFF
TRBV5-1	-	-	TRBJ2-1	TGCGCCAGCAGCCCGGAGGGGGAGACCTACAATGAGCAGTTCTTC	CASSPEGETYNEQFF
TRBV25-1	-	many	TRBJ1-6	TGTGCCAGCAACCCTCGGACGGTTAGCTCCTATAATTCACCCCTCCACTTT	CASNPRTVSSYNSPLHF
TRBV28	TRBD1	few	TRBJ1-4	TGTGCCAGCAGTTTCCAGGGGGCTCCTGAAAAACTGTTTTTT	CASSFQGAPEKLFF